The rows below give T cell receptor beta chains drawn from one sample of a study of T cell responses to AZD1222 COVID-19 vaccine. Some clones are missing from TCRdb's copy, which holds only in-frame ones; the method was immunoSEQ multiplex PCR. Here the sample spans about 150,000 clones, 94% being singletons. Here the sequenced sample was peripheral blood, taken on day 0 of AZD1222 vaccination. The receptor set was obtained from an adult in good health. The CDR3 runs from the conserved cysteine through the conserved F or W. D genes are given only for firm matches. Clone size is given for some rows only: seen once, a few or many times, or a class if the clone is expanded.

V gene: TRBV6-2/TRBV6-3; clone size: .; J gene: TRBJ2-1; D gene: TRBD2; CDR3 DNA: TGTGCCAGCAGTTACACAGTAGCGGGAGGGTATGAGCAGTTCTTC; CDR3 protein: CASSYTVAGGYEQFF
V gene: TRBV15; clone size: .; J gene: TRBJ2-5; D gene: TRBD1; CDR3 DNA: TGTGCCACCAGCAGGGGATGGCCAGGACAGGGTCGGGAGACCCAGTACTTC; CDR3 protein: CATSRGWPGQGRETQYF
V gene: TRBV12-3/TRBV12-4; clone size: .; J gene: TRBJ1-2; D gene: .; CDR3 DNA: TGTGCCAGCACCGAATCAAATTACTATGGCTACACCTTC; CDR3 protein: CASTESNYYGYTF
V gene: TRBV20-1; clone size: .; J gene: TRBJ2-5; D gene: .; CDR3 DNA: TGCAGTGCTAGACGAGAGACCCAGTACTTC; CDR3 protein: CSARRETQYF
V gene: TRBV12-5; clone size: .; J gene: TRBJ2-1; D gene: TRBD1; CDR3 DNA: TGTGCTAGTGGTTTGGCCTCTGGGACAGGGGAGGAGTATGAGCAGTTCTTC; CDR3 protein: CASGLASGTGEEYEQFF
V gene: TRBV13; clone size: .; J gene: TRBJ1-1; D gene: .; CDR3 DNA: TGTGCCAGCAGTGAAGCGGCGAACACTGAAGCTTTCTTT; CDR3 protein: CASSEAANTEAFF
V gene: TRBV28; clone size: .; J gene: TRBJ2-5; D gene: .; CDR3 DNA: TGTGCCAGCAGTTTAGCTCAGGGGGGAGAGACCCAGTACTTC; CDR3 protein: CASSLAQGGETQYF
V gene: TRBV7-9; clone size: .; J gene: TRBJ1-5; D gene: TRBD1; CDR3 DNA: TGTGCCAGCAGCTTTTCAACAGGGGAAAATCAGCCCCAGCATTTT; CDR3 protein: CASSFSTGENQPQHF
V gene: TRBV12-3/TRBV12-4; clone size: once; J gene: TRBJ2-3; D gene: .; CDR3 DNA: TGTGCCAGCAGTTTTGCTTCCCCAGATACGCAGTATTTT; CDR3 protein: CASSFASPDTQYF
V gene: TRBV18; clone size: .; J gene: TRBJ2-1; D gene: TRBD2; CDR3 DNA: TGTGCCAGCTCACCACTAATCCTAGCGGGAGGGCCGATAGGAGGCAATGAGCAGTTCTTC; CDR3 protein: CASSPLILAGGPIGGNEQFF
V gene: TRBV10-1; clone size: .; J gene: TRBJ1-2; D gene: .; CDR3 DNA: TGCGCCAGCAGTGCACCCGGGGTCTATGGCTACACCTTC; CDR3 protein: CASSAPGVYGYTF